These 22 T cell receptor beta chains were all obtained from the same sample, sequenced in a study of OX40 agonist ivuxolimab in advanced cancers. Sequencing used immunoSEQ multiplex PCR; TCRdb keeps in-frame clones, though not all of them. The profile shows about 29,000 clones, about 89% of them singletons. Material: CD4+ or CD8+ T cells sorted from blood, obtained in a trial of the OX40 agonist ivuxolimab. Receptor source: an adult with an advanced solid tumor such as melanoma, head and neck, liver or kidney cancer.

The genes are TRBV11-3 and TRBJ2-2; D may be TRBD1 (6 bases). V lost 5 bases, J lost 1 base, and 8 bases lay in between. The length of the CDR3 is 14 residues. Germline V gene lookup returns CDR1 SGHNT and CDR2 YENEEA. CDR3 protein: CASSGDMNTGELFF. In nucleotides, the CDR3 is TGTGCCAGCAGCGGGGACATGAACACCGGGGAGCTGTTTTTT.

This CDR3 is CASSLSGRGTEAFF. The CDR3 nucleotides are TGTGCCAGCAGTTTATCGGGAAGAGGGACTGAAGCTTTCTTT. The chain carries TRBV28 and TRBJ1-1; no definite D call. Trimming removed 1 base from V and 5 bases from J, with 11 bases in between. Germline V lookup: CDR1 MDHEN, CDR2 SYDVKM. The CDR3 totals 14 residues.

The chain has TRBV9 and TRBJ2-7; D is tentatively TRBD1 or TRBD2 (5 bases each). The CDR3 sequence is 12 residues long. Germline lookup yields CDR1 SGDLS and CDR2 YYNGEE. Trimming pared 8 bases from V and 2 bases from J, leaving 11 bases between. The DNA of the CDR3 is TGTGCCAGTGGGACCCCCCCCTACGAGCAGTACTTC. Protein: CASGTPPYEQYF.

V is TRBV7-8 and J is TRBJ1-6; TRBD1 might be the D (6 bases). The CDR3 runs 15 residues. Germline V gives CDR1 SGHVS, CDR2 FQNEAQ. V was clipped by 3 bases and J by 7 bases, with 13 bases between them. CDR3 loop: CASSLTDRWNSPLHF. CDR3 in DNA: TGTGCCAGCAGCTTGACCGACAGGTGGAATTCACCCCTCCACTTT.

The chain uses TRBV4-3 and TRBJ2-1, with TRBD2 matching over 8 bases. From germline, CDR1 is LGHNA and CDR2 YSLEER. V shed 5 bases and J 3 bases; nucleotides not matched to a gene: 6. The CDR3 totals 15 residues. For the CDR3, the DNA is TGCGCCAGCAGCTACACTAGCGGCCTCTACAATGAGCAGTTCTTC. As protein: CASSYTSGLYNEQFF.

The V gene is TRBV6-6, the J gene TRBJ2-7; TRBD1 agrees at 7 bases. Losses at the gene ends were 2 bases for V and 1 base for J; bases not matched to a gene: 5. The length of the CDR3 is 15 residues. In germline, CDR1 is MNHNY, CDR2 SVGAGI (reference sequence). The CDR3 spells CASSYVRDSSYEQYF. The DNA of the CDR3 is TGTGCCAGCAGTTACGTCCGGGACAGTTCCTACGAGCAGTACTTC.

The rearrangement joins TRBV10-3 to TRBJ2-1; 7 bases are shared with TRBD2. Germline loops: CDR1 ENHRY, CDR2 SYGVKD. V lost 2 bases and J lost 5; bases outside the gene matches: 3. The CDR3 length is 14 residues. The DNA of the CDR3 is TGTGCCATCAGTGAGGCTAGCGGAGACAATGAGCAGTTCTTC. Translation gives CAISEASGDNEQFF.

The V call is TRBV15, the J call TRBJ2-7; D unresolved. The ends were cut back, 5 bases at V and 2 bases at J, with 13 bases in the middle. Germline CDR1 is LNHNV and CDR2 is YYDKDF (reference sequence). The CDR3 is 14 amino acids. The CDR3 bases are TGTGCCACCAGCTACGATAGTAGCACCTACGAGCAGTACTTC. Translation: CATSYDSSTYEQYF.

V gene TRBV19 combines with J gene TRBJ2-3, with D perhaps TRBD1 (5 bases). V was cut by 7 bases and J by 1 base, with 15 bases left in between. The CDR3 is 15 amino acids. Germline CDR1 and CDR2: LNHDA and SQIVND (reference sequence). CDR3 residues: CASNWGGEGTDTQYF. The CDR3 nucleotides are TGTGCCAGTAACTGGGGCGGAGAAGGCACAGATACGCAGTATTTT. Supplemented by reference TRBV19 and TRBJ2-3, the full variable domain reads DGGITQSPKYLFRKEGQNVTLSCEQNLNHDAMYWYRQDPGQGLRLIYYSQIVNDFQKGDIAEGYSVSREKKESFPLTVTSAQKNPTAFYLCASNWGGEGTDTQYFGPGTRLTVL.

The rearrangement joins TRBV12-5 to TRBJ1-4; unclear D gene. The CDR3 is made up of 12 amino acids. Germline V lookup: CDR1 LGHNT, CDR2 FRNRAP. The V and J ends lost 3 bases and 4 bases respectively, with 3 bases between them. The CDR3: CASGFFNEKLFF. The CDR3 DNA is TGTGCTAGTGGTTTTTTTAATGAAAAACTGTTTTTT.

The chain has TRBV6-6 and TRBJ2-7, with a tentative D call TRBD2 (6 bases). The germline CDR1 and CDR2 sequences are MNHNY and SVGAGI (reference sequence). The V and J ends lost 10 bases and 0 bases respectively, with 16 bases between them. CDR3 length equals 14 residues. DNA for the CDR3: TGTGCCACCCTAACCCGGGGGAGCTCCTACGAGCAGTACTTC. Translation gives CATLTRGSSYEQYF.

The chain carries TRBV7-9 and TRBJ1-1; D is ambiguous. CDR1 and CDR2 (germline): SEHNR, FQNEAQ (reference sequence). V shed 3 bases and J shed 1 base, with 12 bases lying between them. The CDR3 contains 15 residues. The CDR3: CASSLVFEANTEAFF. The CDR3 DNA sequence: TGTGCCAGCAGCTTGGTGTTTGAGGCGAACACTGAAGCTTTCTTT.

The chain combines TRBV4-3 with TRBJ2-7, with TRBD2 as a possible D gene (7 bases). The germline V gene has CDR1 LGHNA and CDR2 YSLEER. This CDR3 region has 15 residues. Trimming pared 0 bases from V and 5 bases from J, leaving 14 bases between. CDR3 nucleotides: TGCGCCAGCAGCCAAGATGAGGGGGGGATGAACGAGCAGTACTTC. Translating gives CASSQDEGGMNEQYF.

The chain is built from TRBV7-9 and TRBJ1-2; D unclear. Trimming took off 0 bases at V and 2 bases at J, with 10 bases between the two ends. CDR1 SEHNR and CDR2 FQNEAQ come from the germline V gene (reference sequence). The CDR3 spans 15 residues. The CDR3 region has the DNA TGTGCCAGCAGCTTAGCGCACGAATCGAACTATGGCTACACCTTC. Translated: CASSLAHESNYGYTF. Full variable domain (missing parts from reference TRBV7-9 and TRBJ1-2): DTGVSQNPRHKITKRGQNVTFRCDPISEHNRLYWYRQTLGQGPEFLTYFQNEAQLEKSRLLSDRFSAERPKGSFSTLEIQRTEQGDSAMYLCASSLAHESNYGYTFGSGTRLTVV.

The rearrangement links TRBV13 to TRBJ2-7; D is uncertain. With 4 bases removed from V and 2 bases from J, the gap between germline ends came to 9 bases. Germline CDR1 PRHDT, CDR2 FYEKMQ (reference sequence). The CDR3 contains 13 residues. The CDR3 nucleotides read TGTGCCAGCAGCTCGGGCGCCGCCTACGAGCAGTACTTC. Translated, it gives CASSSGAAYEQYF.

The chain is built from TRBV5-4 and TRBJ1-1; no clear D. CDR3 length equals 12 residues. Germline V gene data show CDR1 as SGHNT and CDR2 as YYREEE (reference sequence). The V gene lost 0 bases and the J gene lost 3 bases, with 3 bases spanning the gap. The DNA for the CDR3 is TGTGCCAGCAGCTTGGGAGACACTGAAGCTTTCTTT. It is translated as CASSLGDTEAFF.

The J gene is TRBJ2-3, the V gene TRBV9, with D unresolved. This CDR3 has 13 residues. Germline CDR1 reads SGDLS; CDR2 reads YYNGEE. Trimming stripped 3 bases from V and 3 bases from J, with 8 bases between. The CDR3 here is CASSADFTDTQYF. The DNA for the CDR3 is TGTGCCAGCAGCGCCGATTTTACAGATACGCAGTATTTT.

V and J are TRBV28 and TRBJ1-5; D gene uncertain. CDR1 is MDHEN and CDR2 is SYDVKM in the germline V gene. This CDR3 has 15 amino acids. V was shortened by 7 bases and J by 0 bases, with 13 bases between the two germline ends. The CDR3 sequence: CASMKVTYSNQPQHF. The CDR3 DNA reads TGTGCCAGCATGAAGGTCACTTATAGCAATCAGCCCCAGCATTTT.

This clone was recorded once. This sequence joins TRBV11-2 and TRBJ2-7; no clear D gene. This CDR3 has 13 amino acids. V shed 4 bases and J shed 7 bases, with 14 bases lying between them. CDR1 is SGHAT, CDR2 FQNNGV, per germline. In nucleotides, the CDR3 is TGTGCCAGCAGCTCCCGGGTCGTTTTGGAGCAGTACTTC. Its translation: CASSSRVVLEQYF.

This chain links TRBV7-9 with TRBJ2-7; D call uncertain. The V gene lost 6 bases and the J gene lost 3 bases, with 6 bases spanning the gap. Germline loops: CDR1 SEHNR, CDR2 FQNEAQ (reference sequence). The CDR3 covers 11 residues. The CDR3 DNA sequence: TGTGCCAGCAGGCGTGGCTACGAGCAGTACTTC. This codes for CASRRGYEQYF.

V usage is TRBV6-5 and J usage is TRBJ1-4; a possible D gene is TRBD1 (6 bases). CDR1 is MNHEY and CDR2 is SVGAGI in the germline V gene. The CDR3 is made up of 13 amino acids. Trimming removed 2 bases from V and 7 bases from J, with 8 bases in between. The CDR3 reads CASSYTGSEKLFF. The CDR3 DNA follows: TGTGCCAGCAGTTACACAGGGAGTGAAAAACTGTTTTTT.

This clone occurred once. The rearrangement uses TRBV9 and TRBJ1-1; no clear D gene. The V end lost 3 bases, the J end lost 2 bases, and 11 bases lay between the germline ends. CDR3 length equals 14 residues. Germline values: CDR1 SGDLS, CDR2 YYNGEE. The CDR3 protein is CASSAPPSNTEAFF. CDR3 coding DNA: TGTGCCAGCAGCGCCCCGCCAAGCAACACTGAAGCTTTCTTT.